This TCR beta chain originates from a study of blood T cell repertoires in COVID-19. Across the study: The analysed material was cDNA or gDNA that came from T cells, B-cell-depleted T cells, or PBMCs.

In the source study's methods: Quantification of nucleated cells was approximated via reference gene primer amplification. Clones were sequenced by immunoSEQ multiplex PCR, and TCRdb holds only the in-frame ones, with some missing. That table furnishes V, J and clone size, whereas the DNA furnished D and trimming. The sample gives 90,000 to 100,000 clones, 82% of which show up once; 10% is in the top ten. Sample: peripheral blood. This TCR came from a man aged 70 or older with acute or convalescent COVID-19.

The CDR3: CASSPGTSLHNEQFF. The CDR3 DNA reads as TGTGCCAGCAGCCCCGGGACTAGCCTACACAATGAGCAGTTCTTC. This chain links TRBV7-3 with TRBJ2-1; TRBD2 matches 9 bases. CDR3 size: 15 residues. Germline V lookup: CDR1 SGHTA, CDR2 FQGTGA. Trimming took 5 bases from V and 5 from J; bases not matched to a gene: 7.